What follows are 6 T cell receptor beta chains derived from one specimen sequenced in a study of blood T cells in healthy people across ages. A second PCR, run for roughly 7 to 12 cycles, used a sample-barcoded 5' primer plus a J-beta primer mix. A single record per CDR3 protein comes from TCRdb applying MiXCR to the 5' RACE reads. In the table there are about 830,000 distinct CDR3 sequences, around two thirds of which are singletons. Sample: blood. The origin of the receptors is a man younger than 45 in good health.

The chain is built from TRBV12-3 or TRBV12-4 and TRBJ2-1, with 9 nucleotides matching TRBD2. This CDR3 is 15 amino acids long. Unmatched junction bases numbered 12, after V lost 7 bases and J lost 8 bases. The CDR3 spells CASIQPSGAGDEQFF. CDR3 DNA sequence: TGTGCCAGCATCCAACCTAGCGGGGCGGGGGATGAGCAGTTCTTC.

V is TRBV6-5 and J is TRBJ1-2; D is perhaps TRBD1 (5 bases). The length of the CDR3 is 16 residues. Germline CDR1 and CDR2: MNHEY and SVGAGI. V was shortened by 2 bases and J by 0 bases, with 13 bases between the two germline ends. DNA of the CDR3: TGTGCCAGCAGTTACACCTTTCCGGGGCCTAACTATGGCTACACCTTC. It translates to CASSYTFPGPNYGYTF.

The chain recombines TRBV9 with TRBJ2-6; tentatively, D is TRBD1 (7 bases). Trimming shortened V by 0 bases and J by 2 bases, and 18 bases separated the two germline ends. CDR1 and CDR2 (germline): SGDLS, YYNGEE. This CDR3 contains 19 residues. The CDR3: CASSVALGQEGPGANVLTF. As DNA, the CDR3 is TGTGCCAGCAGCGTAGCTCTAGGACAGGAGGGGCCTGGGGCCAACGTCCTGACTTTC.

The V and J genes are TRBV6-1 and TRBJ2-4; 9 bases align to TRBD1. The DNA end lines up better with TRBJ2-5; the J call may be wrong. Germline CDR1 is MNHNS and CDR2 is SASEGT. The CDR3 runs 16 residues. The CDR3 is CASSERGTGNQETQYF. The CDR3 coding sequence is TGTGCCAGCAGTGAGAGAGGGACAGGGAATCAAGAGACCCAGTACTTC.

The rearrangement links TRBV27 to TRBJ2-7, with D maybe TRBD2 (6 bases). The germline V and J ends were trimmed by 6 bases and 3 bases, with 18 bases remaining between them. Germline-derived CDR1 and CDR2 are MNHEY and SMNVEV (reference sequence). The CDR3 extends over 15 amino acids. CDR3 in amino acids: CASRAWAGLNYEQYF. The CDR3 DNA is TGTGCCAGCAGGGCGTGGGCGGGGCTAAACTACGAGCAGTACTTC.

The table lists this clonotype with a few counts. This chain joins TRBV20-1 and TRBJ2-7; a weak D match, TRBD2 (6 bases). V was clipped by 2 bases and J by 6 bases, with 17 bases between them. The CDR3 is 14 residues long. CDR1 is DFQATT, CDR2 SNEGSKA, per germline (reference sequence). The CDR3 sequence: CSARPGVTFGEQYF. DNA for the CDR3: TGCAGTGCTAGACCGGGGGTAACCTTCGGCGAGCAGTACTTC.